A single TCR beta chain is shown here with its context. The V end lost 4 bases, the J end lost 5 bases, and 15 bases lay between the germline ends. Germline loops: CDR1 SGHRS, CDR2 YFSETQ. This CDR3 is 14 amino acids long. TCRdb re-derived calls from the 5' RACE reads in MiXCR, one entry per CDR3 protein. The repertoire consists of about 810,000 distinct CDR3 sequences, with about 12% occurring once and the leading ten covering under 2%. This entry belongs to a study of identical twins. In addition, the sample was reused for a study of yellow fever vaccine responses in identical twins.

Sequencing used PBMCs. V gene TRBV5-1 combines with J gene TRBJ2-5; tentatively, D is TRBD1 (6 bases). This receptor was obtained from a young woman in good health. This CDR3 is CASSLYQGWETQYF. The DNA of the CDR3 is TGCGCCAGCAGCCTATACCAGGGGTGGGAGACCCAGTACTTC. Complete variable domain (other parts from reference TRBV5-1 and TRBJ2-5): KAGVTQTPRYLIKTRGQQVTLSCSPISGHRSVSWYQQTPGQGLQFLFEYFSETQRNKGNFPGRFSGRQFSNSRSEMNVSTLELGDSALYLCASSLYQGWETQYFGPGTRLLVL.